The rows below give T cell receptor beta chains drawn from one sample of a study of shared clonotypes between healthy human individuals. Generated by immunoSEQ multiplex PCR, the TCRdb table keeps only in-frame clones and is missing some. The sample lists around 750,000 clones; around two thirds were seen once. The sequenced sample was memory CD4+ T cells sorted from blood. Receptors were obtained from a woman in her 30s in good health. The CDR3 runs from the conserved cysteine through the conserved F or W. A D gene is named only where the DNA matches it firmly. Rows give clone size only sometimes, using once, few, many, or a class for an expanded clone.

d_call	v_call	j_call	clone_size	cdr3_aa	cdr3_nt
-	TRBV6-5	TRBJ2-7	-	CASTGTRSYEQYF	TGTGCCAGTACCGGGACTCGAAGCTACGAGCAGTACTTC
-	TRBV7-7	TRBJ2-5	-	CASSSKGRGETQYF	TGTGCCAGCAGCTCGAAGGGACGTGGAGAGACCCAGTACTTC
-	TRBV27	TRBJ1-2	-	CASKPGHTNYGYTF	TGTGCCAGCAAACCGGGACACACTAACTATGGCTACACCTTC
-	TRBV13	TRBJ2-1	-	CASSPRGRAYNEQFF	TGTGCCAGCAGCCCGCGGGGCAGGGCCTACAATGAGCAGTTCTTC
TRBD2	TRBV7-6	TRBJ2-2	few	CASSPGPGGNTGELFF	TGTGCCAGCAGCCCAGGCCCGGGAGGGAACACCGGGGAGCTGTTTTTT
TRBD2	TRBV10-2	TRBJ2-1	-	CASSRLAGGDNEQFF	TGCGCCAGCAGCAGACTAGCGGGAGGGGACAATGAGCAGTTCTTC
TRBD2	TRBV7-2	TRBJ2-7	-	CASRGGTYEQYF	TGTGCCAGCAGGGGAGGGACCTACGAGCAGTACTTC
-	TRBV6-1	TRBJ2-7	-	CASSDPRRLSYEQYF	TGTGCCAGCAGCGATCCTCGGCGGCTCTCCTACGAGCAGTACTTC
-	TRBV6-5	TRBJ2-7	-	CASSYTQGPYEQYF	TGTGCCAGCAGTTACACCCAGGGCCCCTACGAGCAGTACTTC
-	TRBV7-9	TRBJ2-5	once	CASSFGETQYF	TGTGCCAGCAGCTTTGGGGAGACCCAGTACTTC
-	TRBV19	TRBJ2-7	-	CASSSGSMRDEQYF	TGTGCCAGTAGTTCGGGCTCCATGAGGGACGAGCAGTACTTC
-	TRBV20-1	TRBJ1-1	-	CSATLVEAFF	TGCAGTGCCACCTTGGTTGAAGCTTTCTTT
-	TRBV9	TRBJ2-1	-	CASSVQGGNEQFF	TGTGCCAGCAGCGTACAGGGGGGCAATGAGCAGTTCTTC
-	TRBV19	TRBJ1-5	-	CASSTLGNGYSNQPQHF	TGTGCCAGTAGTACCTTGGGCAATGGATATAGCAATCAGCCCCAGCATTTT
-	TRBV6-1	TRBJ2-3	-	CASSARPSSPDTQYF	TGTGCCAGCAGTGCCCGACCCTCTTCCCCGGATACGCAGTATTTT
-	TRBV7-9	TRBJ2-1	-	CASSLARRGPGEEQFF	TGTGCCAGCAGCTTAGCGCGTCGGGGCCCGGGGGAGGAGCAGTTCTTC
TRBD1	TRBV6-5	TRBJ2-1	-	CASSGTGGAKQFF	TGTGCCAGCAGTGGAACAGGGGGCGCGAAGCAGTTCTTC
-	TRBV14	TRBJ2-4	-	CASSQGFLSLSDIQYF	TGTGCCAGCAGCCAAGGATTCCTGAGCTTATCGGACATTCAGTACTTC
TRBD2	TRBV28	TRBJ2-5	-	CASSTAATSGQETQYF	TGTGCCAGCAGTACCGCCGCGACTAGCGGCCAAGAGACCCAGTACTTC
-	TRBV21-1	TRBJ1-4	-	CASSKAPTDRNDEKLFF	TGTGCCAGCAGCAAAGCGCCAACCGATCGGAACGATGAAAAACTGTTTTTT
-	TRBV9	TRBJ2-1	-	CASSSQGGVANEQFF	TGTGCCAGCAGCTCACAGGGCGGGGTTGCCAATGAGCAGTTCTTC
TRBD1	TRBV6-5	TRBJ2-7	-	CASSYRTGNEQYF	TGTGCCAGCAGTTATAGGACAGGTAACGAGCAGTACTTC
-	TRBV29-1	TRBJ2-2	few	CSGSDFANTGELFF	TGCAGCGGATCGGACTTCGCGAACACCGGGGAGCTGTTTTTT
-	TRBV4-1	TRBJ2-3	-	CASSHLYDTQYF	TGCGCCAGCAGCCACCTGTATGATACGCAGTATTTT
TRBD2	TRBV11-2	TRBJ2-5	-	CASSLITSGGQKTQYF	TGTGCCAGCAGCTTGATTACTAGCGGGGGCCAGAAGACCCAGTACTTC
-	TRBV28	TRBJ1-2	few	CASSLVGARFGYTF	TGTGCCAGCAGTTTAGTCGGGGCGCGATTTGGCTACACCTTC
-	TRBV28	TRBJ2-7	-	CASRSRSYEQYF	TGTGCCAGCAGGTCGCGGAGCTACGAGCAGTACTTC
-	TRBV5-1	TRBJ2-5	once	CASSPSTSRETQYF	TGCGCCAGCAGCCCGAGTACATCGAGAGAGACCCAGTACTTC
-	TRBV19	TRBJ1-4	-	CASRPPGHKNEKLFF	TGTGCCAGTAGACCACCGGGACACAAGAATGAAAAACTGTTTTTT
TRBD1	TRBV4-1	TRBJ1-2	-	CASSQDPQGTAYYGYTF	TGCGCCAGCAGCCAAGATCCTCAAGGGACAGCATACTATGGCTACACCTTC
-	TRBV11-3	TRBJ2-7	-	CASKSAGGEQYF	TGTGCCAGCAAGTCAGCGGGTGGTGAGCAGTACTTC
TRBD1	TRBV7-8	TRBJ1-5	-	CASSRDRVSRNQPQHF	TGTGCCAGCAGTCGCGACAGGGTGTCGAGAAATCAGCCCCAGCATTTT
-	TRBV18	TRBJ1-1	-	CASSPTSGNVAFF	TGTGCCAGCTCACCAACCTCAGGGAACGTAGCTTTCTTT
-	TRBV28	TRBJ2-7	-	CASSFLGTRHEQYF	TGTGCCAGCAGTTTTCTCGGGACAAGGCACGAGCAGTACTTC
TRBD2	TRBV19	TRBJ2-1	many	CASSLLAVGNEQFF	TGTGCCAGTAGCCTTCTAGCGGTAGGGAATGAGCAGTTCTTC
-	TRBV27	TRBJ2-3	-	CASRAYSLANQPRTDTQYF	TGTGCCAGCAGGGCCTACTCTCTAGCGAACCAACCCAGGACAGATACGCAGTATTTT
-	TRBV2	TRBJ2-6	-	CASNAISGANVLTF	TGTGCCAGCAATGCCATTTCTGGGGCCAACGTCCTGACTTTC
TRBD2	TRBV13	TRBJ2-5	once	CASSFSGGRETQYF	TGTGCCAGCAGCTTCTCTGGCGGGAGAGAGACCCAGTACTTC
TRBD2	TRBV7-8	TRBJ2-1	-	CASSYWTSGSYNEQFF	TGTGCCAGCAGCTACTGGACTAGCGGGAGTTACAATGAGCAGTTCTTC
-	TRBV7-2	TRBJ1-4	-	CASSLGQATNEKLFF	TGTGCCAGCAGCTTAGGACAGGCAACTAATGAAAAACTGTTTTTT
-	TRBV6-5	TRBJ2-5	-	CASGAGETQYF	TGTGCCAGCGGCGCTGGGGAGACCCAGTACTTC
-	TRBV10-1	TRBJ2-1	-	CASSAPDSSYNEQFF	TGCGCCAGCAGTGCACCTGACAGCTCCTACAATGAGCAGTTCTTC
-	TRBV2	TRBJ2-3	-	CASSGAGYRDTQYF	TGTGCCAGCAGTGGGGCCGGATATAGGGATACGCAGTATTTT
-	TRBV25-1	TRBJ2-5	-	CASSARANQETQYF	TGTGCCAGCAGTGCAAGAGCCAACCAAGAGACCCAGTACTTC
-	TRBV28	TRBJ1-3	-	CATHNAGLFLQNSGNTIYF	TGTGCCACCCACAACGCGGGTTTATTCCTGCAGAACTCTGGAAACACCATATATTTT
-	TRBV20-1	TRBJ2-2	once	CSAGRTGELFF	TGCAGTGCAGGGAGGACCGGGGAGCTGTTTTTT
TRBD1	TRBV29-1	TRBJ2-7	-	CSATGQGEYEQYF	TGCAGCGCCACGGGACAGGGGGAATACGAGCAGTACTTC
-	TRBV19	TRBJ2-2	-	CASSGDGGTNTGELFF	TGTGCCAGTAGTGGTGACGGGGGAACCAACACCGGGGAGCTGTTTTTT
TRBD1	TRBV5-4	TRBJ1-2	-	CASSVDRGGYGYTF	TGTGCCAGCAGCGTAGACAGGGGCGGCTATGGCTACACCTTC
TRBD2	TRBV19	TRBJ2-1	-	CASSRGTSGKNEQFF	TGTGCCAGTAGCCGGGGGACTAGCGGGAAAAATGAGCAGTTCTTC
-	TRBV5-1	TRBJ2-2	-	CASSLGMNTGELFF	TGCGCCAGCAGCTTGGGAATGAACACCGGGGAGCTGTTTTTT
TRBD1	TRBV5-1	TRBJ2-7	-	CASSLQGTREQYF	TGCGCCAGCAGCTTACAGGGGACCCGCGAGCAGTACTTC